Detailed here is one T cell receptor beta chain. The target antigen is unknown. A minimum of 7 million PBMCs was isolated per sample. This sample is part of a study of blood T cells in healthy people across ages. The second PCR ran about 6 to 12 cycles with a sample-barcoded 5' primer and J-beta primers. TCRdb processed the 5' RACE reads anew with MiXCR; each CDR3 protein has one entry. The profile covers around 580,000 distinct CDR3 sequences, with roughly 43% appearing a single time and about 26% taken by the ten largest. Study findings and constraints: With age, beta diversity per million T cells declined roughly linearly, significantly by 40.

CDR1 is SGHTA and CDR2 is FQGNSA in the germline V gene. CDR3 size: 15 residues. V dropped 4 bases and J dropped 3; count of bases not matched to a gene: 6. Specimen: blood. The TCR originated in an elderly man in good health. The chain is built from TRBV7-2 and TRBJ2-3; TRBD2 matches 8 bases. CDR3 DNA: TGTACCAGCAGCTCACAGCGGGAGACGACAGATACGCAGTATTTT. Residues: CTSSSQRETTDTQYF.